This is a list of T cell receptor beta chains from one sample in a study of blood T cell repertoires in COVID-19. Data came from immunoSEQ multiplex PCR; TCRdb stores just in-frame clones and leaves some out. The sample consists of some 150,000 clones, approximately 85% of them appearing once. The material sequenced was peripheral blood. The receptors here all came from a man aged 50-60 years with acute or convalescent COVID-19. CDR3s include the opening cysteine and the closing phenylalanine or tryptophan. Each record gives: CDR3 protein, CDR3 DNA, clone size, CDR3 length, V gene, D gene, J gene. D genes are given only for firm matches. The listing skips clone size in some rows; elsewhere it reads once, few, many or a size class.

CDR3 protein: CASSFKPTSFDEQFF; CDR3 DNA: TGTGCCAGCAGTTTCAAACCGACTAGCTTCGATGAGCAGTTCTTC; clone size: NA; CDR3 length: 15; V gene: TRBV6-5; D gene: TRBD2; J gene: TRBJ2-1
CDR3 protein: CASSLGTGQGYGYTF; CDR3 DNA: TGCGCCAGCAGCTTGGGAACGGGACAGGGATATGGCTACACCTTC; clone size: NA; CDR3 length: 15; V gene: TRBV5-1; D gene: TRBD1; J gene: TRBJ1-2
CDR3 protein: CASSDGTAGANVLTF; CDR3 DNA: TGTGCCAGTAGTGACGGGACAGCTGGGGCCAACGTCCTGACTTTC; clone size: NA; CDR3 length: 15; V gene: TRBV19; D gene: TRBD1; J gene: TRBJ2-6
CDR3 protein: CSVAGTGRNTEAFF; CDR3 DNA: TGCAGCGTTGCCGGGACAGGGCGAAACACTGAAGCTTTCTTT; clone size: NA; CDR3 length: 14; V gene: TRBV29-1; D gene: TRBD1; J gene: TRBJ1-1
CDR3 protein: CASSQRTSGGTGELFF; CDR3 DNA: TGTGCCAGCAGCCAACGGACTAGCGGGGGAACCGGGGAGCTGTTTTTT; clone size: NA; CDR3 length: 16; V gene: TRBV11-3; D gene: TRBD2; J gene: TRBJ2-2
CDR3 protein: CASSLDIPGNTIYF; CDR3 DNA: TGTGCCAGCAGCTTAGATATCCCCGGAAACACCATATATTTT; clone size: NA; CDR3 length: 14; V gene: TRBV7-9; D gene: NA; J gene: TRBJ1-3
CDR3 protein: CAIRDRDQETQYF; CDR3 DNA: TGTGCCATCAGGGACAGGGACCAAGAGACCCAGTACTTC; clone size: NA; CDR3 length: 13; V gene: TRBV10-3; D gene: TRBD1; J gene: TRBJ2-5
CDR3 protein: CASSLGGAVNQPQHF; CDR3 DNA: TGTGCCAGCAGTCTCGGTGGGGCGGTCAATCAGCCCCAGCATTTT; clone size: NA; CDR3 length: 15; V gene: TRBV28; D gene: NA; J gene: TRBJ1-5
CDR3 protein: CASSILDRVYEQYF; CDR3 DNA: TGTGCCAGTAGTATTTTGGACAGGGTCTACGAGCAGTACTTC; clone size: NA; CDR3 length: 14; V gene: TRBV19; D gene: TRBD1; J gene: TRBJ2-7
CDR3 protein: CASSFAGLGSGGYTF; CDR3 DNA: TGTGCCAGCAGTTTCGCTGGCCTCGGATCGGGTGGCTACACCTTC; clone size: NA; CDR3 length: 15; V gene: TRBV6-1; D gene: NA; J gene: TRBJ1-2
CDR3 protein: CASSQAGGTHEQYF; CDR3 DNA: TGTGCCAGCAGCCAGGCCGGGGGAACCCACGAGCAGTACTTC; clone size: NA; CDR3 length: 14; V gene: TRBV3-1/TRBV3-2; D gene: NA; J gene: TRBJ2-7
CDR3 protein: CASSIYRGPAQYSGNTIYF; CDR3 DNA: TGTGCCAGTAGTATTTACAGGGGGCCTGCTCAATACTCTGGAAACACCATATATTTT; clone size: NA; CDR3 length: 19; V gene: TRBV19; D gene: TRBD1; J gene: TRBJ1-3
CDR3 protein: CASSPRTSGRAPYNEQFF; CDR3 DNA: TGTGCCAGCAGCCCGAGGACTAGCGGGAGGGCCCCCTACAATGAGCAGTTCTTC; clone size: NA; CDR3 length: 18; V gene: TRBV7-8; D gene: TRBD2; J gene: TRBJ2-1
CDR3 protein: CASRGGSNQPQHF; CDR3 DNA: TGTGCCAGCAGGGGAGGGTCCAATCAGCCCCAGCATTTT; clone size: NA; CDR3 length: 13; V gene: TRBV12-3/TRBV12-4; D gene: NA; J gene: TRBJ1-5
CDR3 protein: CSVEGHRGNEKLFF; CDR3 DNA: TGCAGCGTGGAGGGTCACCGGGGAAATGAAAAACTGTTTTTT; clone size: NA; CDR3 length: 14; V gene: TRBV29-1; D gene: NA; J gene: TRBJ1-4
CDR3 protein: CASSRLAGEHAYEQYF; CDR3 DNA: TGTGCCAGCTCACGACTAGCGGGGGAACATGCCTACGAGCAGTACTTC; clone size: few; CDR3 length: 16; V gene: TRBV18; D gene: TRBD2; J gene: TRBJ2-7
CDR3 protein: CASSGSGANVLTF; CDR3 DNA: TGTGCCAGCAGCGGCTCTGGGGCCAACGTCCTGACTTTC; clone size: NA; CDR3 length: 13; V gene: TRBV25-1; D gene: NA; J gene: TRBJ2-6
CDR3 protein: CASSVGTGEFTETQYF; CDR3 DNA: TGTGCCAGCAGCGTCGGGACAGGGGAATTCACGGAGACCCAGTACTTC; clone size: NA; CDR3 length: 16; V gene: TRBV9; D gene: TRBD1; J gene: TRBJ2-5
CDR3 protein: CASSLVPGGDQPQHF; CDR3 DNA: TGTGCCAGCAGCTTAGTTCCCGGGGGAGATCAGCCCCAGCATTTT; clone size: NA; CDR3 length: 15; V gene: TRBV7-2; D gene: NA; J gene: TRBJ1-5
CDR3 protein: CAWSPGGTDTQYF; CDR3 DNA: TGTGCCTGGAGCCCGGGGGGCACAGATACGCAGTATTTT; clone size: NA; CDR3 length: 13; V gene: TRBV30; D gene: NA; J gene: TRBJ2-3